This T cell receptor (beta chain) comes out of a study of cytomegalovirus exposure and HLA in healthy donors. Study-wide findings and caveats: CMV antigen specificity of three CMV-associated chains was confirmed in vitro. According to the study, around 160 TCR beta chains were cytomegalovirus-associated. The tendency of first-cohort TCR clusters to co-occur in the roughly 120 validation repertoires was identified by a subsequent analysis.

The J segment lost 2 bases and the V segment lost 6 bases, leaving 4 bases of the junction unmatched. The CDR3 runs to 17 residues. The germline CDR1 and CDR2 sequences are SGDLS and YYNGEE. Only in-frame clones appear in the TCRdb table, and some are missing; sequencing was by immunoSEQ multiplex PCR. The sample yields roughly 47,000 clones, over 85% seen once. A note on this clone: Its target is unknown.

V gene TRBV9 combines with J gene TRBJ2-2, with TRBD2 matching 16 bases. The sample was PBMCs. The sequence was obtained from a woman aged 18-30 years in good health and CMV-seronegative. CDR3 nucleotides: TGTGCCAGCACCGGGACTAGCGGGAGGGGAAACACCGGGGAGCTGTTTTTT. This encodes CASTGTSGRGNTGELFF.